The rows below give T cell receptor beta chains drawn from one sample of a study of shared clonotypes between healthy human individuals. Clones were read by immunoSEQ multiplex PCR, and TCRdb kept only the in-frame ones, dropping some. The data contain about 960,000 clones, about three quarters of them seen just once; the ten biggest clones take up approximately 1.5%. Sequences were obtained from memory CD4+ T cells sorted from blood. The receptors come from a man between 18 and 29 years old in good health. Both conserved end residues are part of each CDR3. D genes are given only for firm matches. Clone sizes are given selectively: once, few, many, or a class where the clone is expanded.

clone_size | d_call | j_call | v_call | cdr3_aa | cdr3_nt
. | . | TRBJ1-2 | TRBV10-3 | CATRKGDYGYTF | TGTGCCACACGGAAGGGGGACTATGGCTACACCTTC
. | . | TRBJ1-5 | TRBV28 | CASRDLGVSNQPQHF | TGTGCCAGCAGGGACTTAGGGGTGAGCAATCAGCCCCAGCATTTT
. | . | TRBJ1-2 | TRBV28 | CASNSIPGGWESNYGYTF | TGTGCCAGCAACTCCATACCGGGAGGGTGGGAGTCTAACTATGGCTACACCTTC
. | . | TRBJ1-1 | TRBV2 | CASSEALQVPAFF | TGTGCCAGCAGTGAAGCGCTTCAGGTACCGGCTTTCTTT
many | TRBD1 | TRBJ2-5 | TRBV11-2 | CASSPGTGLQETQYF | TGTGCCAGCAGCCCGGGGACAGGCCTCCAAGAGACCCAGTACTTC
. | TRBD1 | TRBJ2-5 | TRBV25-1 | CASSESGTGGETQYF | TGTGCCAGCAGTGAATCCGGGACAGGGGGGGAGACCCAGTACTTC
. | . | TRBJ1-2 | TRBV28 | CASRSPGTEGGYTF | TGTGCCAGCAGAAGTCCCGGGACTGAGGGGGGCTACACCTTC
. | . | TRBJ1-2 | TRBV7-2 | CASSWGEKDGYTF | TGTGCCAGCAGCTGGGGGGAGAAGGATGGCTACACCTTC
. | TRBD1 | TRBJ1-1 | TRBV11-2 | CASSRNRGSNTEAFF | TGTGCCAGCAGCCGGAACAGGGGGTCGAACACTGAAGCTTTCTTT
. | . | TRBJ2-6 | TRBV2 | CASSELNVLTF | TGTGCCAGCAGTGAATTGAACGTCCTGACTTTC
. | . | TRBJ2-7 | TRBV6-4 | CASRAGLGLGEQYF | TGTGCCAGCAGGGCGGGACTGGGCTTGGGCGAGCAGTACTTC
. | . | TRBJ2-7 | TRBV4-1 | CASSQEGRYEQYF | TGCGCCAGCAGCCAAGAGGGGAGATACGAGCAGTACTTC
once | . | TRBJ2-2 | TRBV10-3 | CAISELRESGELFF | TGTGCCATCAGTGAGTTGCGGGAATCCGGGGAGCTGTTTTTT
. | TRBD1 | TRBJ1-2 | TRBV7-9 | CASSLAGQGANYGYTF | TGTGCCAGCAGCTTAGCGGGACAGGGGGCTAACTATGGCTACACCTTC
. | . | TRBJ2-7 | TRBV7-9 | CASSLGSEIGYEQYF | TGTGCCAGCAGCTTAGGGTCTGAGATAGGATACGAGCAGTACTTC
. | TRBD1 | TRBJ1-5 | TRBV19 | CASSTTGGSQPQHF | TGTGCCAGTAGTACGACAGGGGGGAGTCAGCCCCAGCATTTT
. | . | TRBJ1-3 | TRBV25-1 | CASRGFSSSGNTIYF | TGTGCCAGCAGGGGATTCTCCAGCTCTGGAAACACCATATATTTT
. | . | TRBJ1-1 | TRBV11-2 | CASSAKSATEAFF | TGTGCCAGCAGCGCTAAGTCCGCAACCGAAGCTTTCTTT
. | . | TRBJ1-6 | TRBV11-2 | CASSLGNINNSPLHF | TGTGCCAGCAGCTTAGGGAACATTAATAATTCACCCCTCCACTTT
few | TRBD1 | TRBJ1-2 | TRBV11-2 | CASSNDRGLRGYTF | TGTGCCAGCAGTAACGACAGGGGGCTTAGAGGCTACACCTTC
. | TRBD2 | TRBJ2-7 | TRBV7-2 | CASSPRRAGALGGIEQYF | TGTGCCAGCAGCCCAAGAAGGGCGGGAGCGCTGGGGGGGATCGAGCAGTACTTC
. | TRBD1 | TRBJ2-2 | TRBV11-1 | CASSPTGGIRGGELFF | TGTGCCAGCAGCCCTACAGGGGGGATCCGTGGCGGGGAGCTGTTTTTT
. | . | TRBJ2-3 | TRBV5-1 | CASSLTGLRDTQYF | TGCGCCAGCAGCTTGACGGGACTGAGAGATACGCAGTATTTT
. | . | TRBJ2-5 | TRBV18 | CASSNLSVVETQYF | TGTGCCAGCTCAAACTTGTCGGTTGTTGAGACCCAGTACTTC
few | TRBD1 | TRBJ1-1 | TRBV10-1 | CASSTGTGDSAEAFF | TGCGCCAGCAGTACCGGGACAGGGGACTCGGCTGAAGCTTTCTTT
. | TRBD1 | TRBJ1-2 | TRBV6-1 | CASSERGGDRARGYTF | TGTGCCAGCAGTGAACGGGGAGGGGACAGGGCTCGTGGCTACACCTTC
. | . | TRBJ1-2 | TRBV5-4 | CASCPGGGKTTNYGYTF | TGTGCCAGCTGCCCCGGGGGCGGAAAAACTACTAACTATGGCTACACCTTC
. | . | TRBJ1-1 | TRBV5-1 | CASSLEGQAFF | TGCGCCAGCAGCTTGGAGGGGCAAGCTTTCTTT
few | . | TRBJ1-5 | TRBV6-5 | CASQGSNQPQHF | TGTGCCAGCCAGGGGAGCAATCAGCCCCAGCATTTT
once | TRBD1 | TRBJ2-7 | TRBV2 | CASSWGQTSYEQYF | TGTGCCAGCAGTTGGGGACAGACATCTTACGAGCAGTACTTC
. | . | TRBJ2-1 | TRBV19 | CASSPNGGTLENEQFF | TGTGCCAGTAGTCCAAATGGCGGGACCCTGGAGAATGAGCAGTTCTTC
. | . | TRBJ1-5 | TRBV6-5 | CASSLTSNQPQHF | TGTGCCAGCAGTTTAACAAGCAATCAGCCCCAGCATTTT
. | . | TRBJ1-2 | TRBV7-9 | CASSLEAGAAYGYTF | TGTGCCAGCAGCTTAGAAGCGGGGGCGGCCTATGGCTACACCTTC
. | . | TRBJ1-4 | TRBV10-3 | CAISESRDTEKLFF | TGTGCCATCAGTGAGTCGAGGGACACCGAAAAACTGTTTTTT
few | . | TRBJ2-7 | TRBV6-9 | CASSCDRQKNYEQYF | TGTGCCAGCAGTTGCGATAGACAGAAGAACTACGAGCAGTACTTC
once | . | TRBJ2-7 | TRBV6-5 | CASSPRGPHEQYF | TGTGCCAGCAGCCCCAGGGGTCCCCACGAGCAGTACTTC
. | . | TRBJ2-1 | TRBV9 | CASSESANSYNEQFF | TGTGCCAGCAGCGAGTCAGCGAACTCCTACAATGAGCAGTTCTTC
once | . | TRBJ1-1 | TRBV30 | CAWSVELVTEAFF | TGTGCCTGGAGTGTAGAATTGGTGACTGAAGCTTTCTTT
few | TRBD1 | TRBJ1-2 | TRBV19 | CASSIRQGHGYTF | TGTGCCAGTAGTATCAGACAGGGTCATGGCTACACCTTC
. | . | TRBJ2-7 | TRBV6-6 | CASSSLSGEQYF | TGTGCCAGCAGTTCCCTTTCAGGAGAGCAGTACTTC
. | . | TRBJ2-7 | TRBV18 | CASSSTTGYEQYF | TGTGCCAGCTCATCAACGACCGGCTACGAGCAGTACTTC
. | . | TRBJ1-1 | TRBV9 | CASSNSHTEAFF | TGTGCCAGCAGTAACAGTCACACTGAAGCTTTCTTT
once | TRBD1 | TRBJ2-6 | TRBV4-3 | CASSPTGTGSPGANVLTF | TGCGCCAGCAGCCCGACCGGGACAGGGAGCCCTGGGGCCAACGTCCTGACTTTC
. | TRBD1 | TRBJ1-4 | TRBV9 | CASSVRDSGGKLFF | TGTGCCAGCAGCGTACGGGACAGCGGTGGGAAACTGTTTTTT
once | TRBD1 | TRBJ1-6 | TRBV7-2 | CASSLRQGRESPLHF | TGTGCCAGCAGCCTCCGACAGGGACGGGAATCACCCCTCCACTTT
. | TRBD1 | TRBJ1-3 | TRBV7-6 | CASSQGSGQGAKGNTIYF | TGTGCCAGCAGCCAAGGGTCTGGACAGGGGGCGAAAGGAAACACCATATATTTT